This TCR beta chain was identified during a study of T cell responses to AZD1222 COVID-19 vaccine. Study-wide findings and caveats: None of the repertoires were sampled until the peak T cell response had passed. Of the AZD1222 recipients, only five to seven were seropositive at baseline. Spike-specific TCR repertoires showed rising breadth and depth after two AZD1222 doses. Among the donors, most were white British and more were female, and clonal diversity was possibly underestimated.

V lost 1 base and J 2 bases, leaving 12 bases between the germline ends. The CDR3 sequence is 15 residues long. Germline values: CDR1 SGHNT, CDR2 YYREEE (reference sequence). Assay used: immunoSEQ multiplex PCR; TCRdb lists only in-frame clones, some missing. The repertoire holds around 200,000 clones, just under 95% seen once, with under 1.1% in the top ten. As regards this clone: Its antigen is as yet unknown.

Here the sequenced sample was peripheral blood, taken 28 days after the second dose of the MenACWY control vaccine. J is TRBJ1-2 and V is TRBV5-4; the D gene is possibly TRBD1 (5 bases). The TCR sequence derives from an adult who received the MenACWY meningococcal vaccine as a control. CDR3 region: CASSLRAEGNYGYTF. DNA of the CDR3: TGTGCCAGCAGCTTGAGGGCGGAGGGGAACTATGGCTACACCTTC.